This T cell receptor beta chain came from a study of cytomegalovirus exposure and HLA in healthy donors. This clone has a handful of counts. With 60 Vbeta and 13 Jbeta primers, the PCR was carried out. Method: immunoSEQ multiplex PCR; TCRdb's copy keeps in-frame clones and lacks some. Altogether some 90,000 clones are present, 81% being singletons, with the ten largest covering 4.2%. The TCR was taken from a woman aged 70-85 years in good health and CMV-seropositive. The sequencing sample was made of PBMCs.

The CDR3 protein is CASKGGYEQYF. CDR3 bases: TGTGCCAGCAAAGGAGGCTACGAGCAGTACTTC. The chain is built from TRBV2 and TRBJ2-7; D possibly corresponds to TRBD2 (5 bases). CDR1 and CDR2 from the germline V gene are SNHLY and FYNNEI. This CDR3 comprises 11 residues. V lost 7 bases, J lost 3 bases, and 7 bases lay in between.